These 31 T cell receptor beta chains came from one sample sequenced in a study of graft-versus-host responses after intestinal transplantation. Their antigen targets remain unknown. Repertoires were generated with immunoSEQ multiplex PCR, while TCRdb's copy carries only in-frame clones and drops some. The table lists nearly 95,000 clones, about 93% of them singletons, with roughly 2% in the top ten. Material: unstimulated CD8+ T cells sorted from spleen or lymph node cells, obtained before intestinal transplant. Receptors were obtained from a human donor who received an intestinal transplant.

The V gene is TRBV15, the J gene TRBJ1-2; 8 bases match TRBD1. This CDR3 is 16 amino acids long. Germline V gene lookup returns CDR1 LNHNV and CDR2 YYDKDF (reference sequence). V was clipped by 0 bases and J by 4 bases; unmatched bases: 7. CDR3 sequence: CATSREDLGQGYGYTF. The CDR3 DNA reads TGTGCCACCAGCAGAGAAGATTTAGGACAGGGCTATGGCTACACCTTC.

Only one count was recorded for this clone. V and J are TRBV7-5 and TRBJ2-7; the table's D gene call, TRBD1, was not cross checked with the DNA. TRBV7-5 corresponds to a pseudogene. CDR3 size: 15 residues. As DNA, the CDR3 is TGTGCCAGAAGCTCCCTGGGACAACCCTCCTACGAGCAGTACTTC. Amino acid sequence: CARSSLGQPSYEQYF.

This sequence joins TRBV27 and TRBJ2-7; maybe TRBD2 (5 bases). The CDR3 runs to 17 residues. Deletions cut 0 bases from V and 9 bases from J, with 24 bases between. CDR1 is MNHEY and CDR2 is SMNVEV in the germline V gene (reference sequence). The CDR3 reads CASSLSPNSLPFGGQYF. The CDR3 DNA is TGTGCCAGCAGTTTATCCCCAAACAGCCTCCCATTCGGAGGGCAGTACTTC.

The CDR3 region has the DNA TGTGCCAGCAGCTACCCCGGAGATACGCAGTATTTT. Translating gives CASSYPGDTQYF. The V and J genes are TRBV11-2 and TRBJ2-3; D gene ambiguous. This CDR3 is built from 12 residues. Trimming cost V 4 bases and J 5 bases, with 7 bases left between them. The germline V gene encodes CDR1 SGHAT and CDR2 FQNNGV.

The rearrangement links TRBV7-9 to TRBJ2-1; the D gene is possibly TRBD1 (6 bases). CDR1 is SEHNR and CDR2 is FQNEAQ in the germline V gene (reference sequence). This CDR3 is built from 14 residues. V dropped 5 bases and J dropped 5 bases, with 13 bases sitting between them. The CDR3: CASSHTGTNNEQFF. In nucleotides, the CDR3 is TGTGCCAGCAGCCACACCGGGACAAACAATGAGCAGTTCTTC.

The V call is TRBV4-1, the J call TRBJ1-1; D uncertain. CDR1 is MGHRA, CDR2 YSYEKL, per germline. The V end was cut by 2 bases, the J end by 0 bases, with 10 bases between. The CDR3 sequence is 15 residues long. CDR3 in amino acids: CASSQFYTVNTEAFF. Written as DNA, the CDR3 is TGCGCCAGCAGCCAATTTTATACAGTGAACACTGAAGCTTTCTTT.

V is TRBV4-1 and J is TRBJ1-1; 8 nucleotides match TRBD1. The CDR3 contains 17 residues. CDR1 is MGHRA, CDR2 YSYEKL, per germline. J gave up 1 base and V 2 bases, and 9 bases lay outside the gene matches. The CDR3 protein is CASSQTIPGGANTEAFF. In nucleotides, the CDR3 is TGCGCCAGCAGCCAAACGATTCCAGGGGGCGCGAACACTGAAGCTTTCTTT.

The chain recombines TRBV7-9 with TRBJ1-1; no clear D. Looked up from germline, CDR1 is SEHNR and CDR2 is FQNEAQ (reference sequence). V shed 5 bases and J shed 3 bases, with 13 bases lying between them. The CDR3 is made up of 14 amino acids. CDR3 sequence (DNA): TGTGCCAGCAGCACAACAGATTTAGACACTGAAGCTTTCTTT. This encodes CASSTTDLDTEAFF.

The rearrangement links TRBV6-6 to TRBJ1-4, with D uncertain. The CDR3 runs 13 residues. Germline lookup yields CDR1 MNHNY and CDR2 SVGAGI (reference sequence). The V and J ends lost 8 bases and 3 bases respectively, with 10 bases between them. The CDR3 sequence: CASGLLPNEKLFF. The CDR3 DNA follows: TGTGCCAGCGGGCTGCTTCCTAATGAAAAACTGTTTTTT.

CDR3 sequence (DNA): TGTGCTTCGGAGACAGGGCGGGGGAACACTGAAGCTTTCTTT. Its translation is CASETGRGNTEAFF. The chain combines TRBV7-9 with TRBJ1-1, with 7 bases that match TRBD1. The CDR3 is made up of 14 amino acids. Germline CDR1 SEHNR, CDR2 FQNEAQ (reference sequence).

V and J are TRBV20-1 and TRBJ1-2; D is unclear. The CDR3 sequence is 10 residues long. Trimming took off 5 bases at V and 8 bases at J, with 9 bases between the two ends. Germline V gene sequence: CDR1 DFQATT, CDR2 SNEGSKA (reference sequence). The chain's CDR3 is CSAEAGGYTF. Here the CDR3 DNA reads TGCAGTGCTGAGGCCGGCGGCTACACCTTC.

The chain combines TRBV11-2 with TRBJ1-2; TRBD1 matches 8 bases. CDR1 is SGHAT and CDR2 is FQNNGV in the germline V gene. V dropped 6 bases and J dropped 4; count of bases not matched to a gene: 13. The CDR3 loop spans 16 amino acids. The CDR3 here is CASSTGGQGAFYGYTF. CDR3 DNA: TGTGCCAGCAGTACAGGGGGGCAGGGGGCTTTCTATGGCTACACCTTC.

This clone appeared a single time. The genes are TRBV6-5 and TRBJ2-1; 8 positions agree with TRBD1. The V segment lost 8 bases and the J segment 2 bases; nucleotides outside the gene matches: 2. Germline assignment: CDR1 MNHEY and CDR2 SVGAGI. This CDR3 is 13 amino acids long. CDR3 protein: CASRDRPYNEQFF. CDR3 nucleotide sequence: TGTGCCAGCCGGGACAGGCCCTACAATGAGCAGTTCTTC.

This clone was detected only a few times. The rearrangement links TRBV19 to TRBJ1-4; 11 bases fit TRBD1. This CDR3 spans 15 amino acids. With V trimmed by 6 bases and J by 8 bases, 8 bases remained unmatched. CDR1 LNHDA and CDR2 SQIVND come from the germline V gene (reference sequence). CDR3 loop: CASRDRGRGNEKLFF. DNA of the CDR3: TGTGCCAGTAGGGACAGGGGGCGAGGGAACGAAAAACTGTTTTTT. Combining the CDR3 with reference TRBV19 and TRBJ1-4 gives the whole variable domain DGGITQSPKYLFRKEGQNVTLSCEQNLNHDAMYWYRQDPGQGLRLIYYSQIVNDFQKGDIAEGYSVSREKKESFPLTVTSAQKNPTAFYLCASRDRGRGNEKLFFGSGTQLSVL.

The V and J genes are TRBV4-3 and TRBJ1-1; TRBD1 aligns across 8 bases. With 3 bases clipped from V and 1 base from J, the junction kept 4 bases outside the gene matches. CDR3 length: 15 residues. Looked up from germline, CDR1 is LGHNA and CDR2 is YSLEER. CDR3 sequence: CASSHPGTGNTEAFF. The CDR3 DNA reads TGCGCCAGCAGCCACCCCGGGACAGGGAACACTGAAGCTTTCTTT.

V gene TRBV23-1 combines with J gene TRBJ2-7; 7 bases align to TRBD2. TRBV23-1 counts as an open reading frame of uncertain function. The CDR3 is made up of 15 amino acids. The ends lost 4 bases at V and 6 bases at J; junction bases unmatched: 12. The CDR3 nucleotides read TGCGCCAGCAGTCGGGTTTGGGGCGGGGGAGGCGAGCAGTACTTC. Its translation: CASSRVWGGGGEQYF.

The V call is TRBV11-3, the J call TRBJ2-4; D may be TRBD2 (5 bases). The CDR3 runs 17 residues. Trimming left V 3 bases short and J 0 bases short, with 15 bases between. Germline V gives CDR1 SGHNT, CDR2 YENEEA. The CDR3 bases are TGTGCCAGCAGCTTGGGGAGTCTAACCCTAGCCAAAAACATTCAGTACTTC. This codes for CASSLGSLTLAKNIQYF.

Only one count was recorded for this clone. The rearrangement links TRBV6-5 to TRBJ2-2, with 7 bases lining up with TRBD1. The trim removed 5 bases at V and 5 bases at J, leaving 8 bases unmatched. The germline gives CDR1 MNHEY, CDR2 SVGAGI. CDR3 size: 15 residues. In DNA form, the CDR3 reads TGTGCCAGCAGTCCCCAAGGACAGGTGACCGGGGAGCTGTTTTTT. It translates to CASSPQGQVTGELFF.

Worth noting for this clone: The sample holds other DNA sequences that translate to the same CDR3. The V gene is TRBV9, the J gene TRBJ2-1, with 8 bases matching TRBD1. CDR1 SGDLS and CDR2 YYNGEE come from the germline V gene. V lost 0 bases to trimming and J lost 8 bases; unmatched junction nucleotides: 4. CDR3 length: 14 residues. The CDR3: CASSVASGGDEQFF. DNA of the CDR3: TGTGCCAGCAGCGTAGCTTCAGGGGGCGATGAGCAGTTCTTC. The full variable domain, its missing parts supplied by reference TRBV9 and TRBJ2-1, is DSGVTQTPKHLITATGQRVTLRCSPRSGDLSVYWYQQSLDQGLQFLIQYYNGEERAKGNILERFSAQQFPDLHSELNLSSLELGDSALYFCASSVASGGDEQFFGPGTRLTVL.

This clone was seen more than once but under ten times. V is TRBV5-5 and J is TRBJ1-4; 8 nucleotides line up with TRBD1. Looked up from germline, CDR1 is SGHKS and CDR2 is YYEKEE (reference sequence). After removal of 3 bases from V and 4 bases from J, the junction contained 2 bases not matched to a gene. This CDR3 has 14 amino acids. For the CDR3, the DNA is TGTGCCAGCAGCTCCGGACAGGGTAATGAAAAACTGTTTTTT. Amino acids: CASSSGQGNEKLFF.

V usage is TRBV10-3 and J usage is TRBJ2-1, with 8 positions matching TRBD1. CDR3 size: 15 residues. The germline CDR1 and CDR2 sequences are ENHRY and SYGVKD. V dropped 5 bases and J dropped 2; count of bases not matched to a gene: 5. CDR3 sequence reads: CAISQDRAPYNEQFF. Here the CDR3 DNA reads TGTGCCATCAGTCAGGACAGGGCCCCCTACAATGAGCAGTTCTTC.

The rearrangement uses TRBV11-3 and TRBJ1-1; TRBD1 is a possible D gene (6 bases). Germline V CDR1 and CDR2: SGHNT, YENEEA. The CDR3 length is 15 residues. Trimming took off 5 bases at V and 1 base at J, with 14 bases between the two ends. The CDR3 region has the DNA TGTGCCAGCAGCCCGCGCGGGGGCCAGAACACTGAAGCTTTCTTT. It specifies CASSPRGGQNTEAFF.

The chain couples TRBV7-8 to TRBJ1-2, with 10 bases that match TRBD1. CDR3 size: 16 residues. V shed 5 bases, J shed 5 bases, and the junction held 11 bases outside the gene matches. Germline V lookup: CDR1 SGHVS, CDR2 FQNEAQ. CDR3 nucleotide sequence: TGTGCCAGCAGCCCCGGACAGGGGGTAGGGTATTATGGCTACACCTTC. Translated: CASSPGQGVGYYGYTF.

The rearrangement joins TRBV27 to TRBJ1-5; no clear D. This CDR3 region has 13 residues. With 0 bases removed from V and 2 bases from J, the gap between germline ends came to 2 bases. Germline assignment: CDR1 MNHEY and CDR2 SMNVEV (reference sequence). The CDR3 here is CASSLSGNQPQHF. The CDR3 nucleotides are TGTGCCAGCAGTTTATCCGGCAATCAGCCCCAGCATTTT.

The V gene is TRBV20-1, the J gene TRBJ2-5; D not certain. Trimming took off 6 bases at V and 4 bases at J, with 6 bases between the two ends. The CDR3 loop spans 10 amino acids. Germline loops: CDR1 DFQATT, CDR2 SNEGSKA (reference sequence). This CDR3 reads CSAERETQYF. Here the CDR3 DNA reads TGCAGTGCGGAGAGAGAGACCCAGTACTTC.

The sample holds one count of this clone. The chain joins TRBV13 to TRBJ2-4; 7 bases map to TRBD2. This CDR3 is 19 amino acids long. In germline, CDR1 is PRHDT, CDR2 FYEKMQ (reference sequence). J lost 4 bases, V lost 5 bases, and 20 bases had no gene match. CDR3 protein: CASSPSGEGQGSPKNIQYF. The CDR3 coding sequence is TGTGCCAGCAGCCCCTCTGGGGAGGGCCAGGGATCGCCTAAAAACATTCAGTACTTC.

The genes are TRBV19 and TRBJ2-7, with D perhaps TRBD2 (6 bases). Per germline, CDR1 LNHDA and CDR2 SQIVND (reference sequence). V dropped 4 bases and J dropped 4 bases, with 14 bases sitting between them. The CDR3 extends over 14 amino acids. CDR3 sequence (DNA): TGTGCCAGTAGTAGGAGGTTGGGGGGTTACGAGCAGTACTTC. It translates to CASSRRLGGYEQYF.

The CDR3 DNA reads TGCGCCAGCAGCCCAGCGCAGGGATACACCGGGGAGCTGTTTTTT. Translating gives CASSPAQGYTGELFF. The rearrangement links TRBV4-3 to TRBJ2-2; tentative D call: TRBD1 (5 bases). The CDR3 is made up of 15 amino acids. Trimming pared 4 bases from V and 3 bases from J, leaving 12 bases between. Germline V gene data show CDR1 as LGHNA and CDR2 as YSLEER.

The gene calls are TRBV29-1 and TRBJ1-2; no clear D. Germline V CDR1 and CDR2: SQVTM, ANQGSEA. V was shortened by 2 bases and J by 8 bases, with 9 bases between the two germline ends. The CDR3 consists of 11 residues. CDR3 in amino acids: CSVELLQGYTF. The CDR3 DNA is TGCAGCGTTGAACTACTCCAAGGCTACACCTTC.

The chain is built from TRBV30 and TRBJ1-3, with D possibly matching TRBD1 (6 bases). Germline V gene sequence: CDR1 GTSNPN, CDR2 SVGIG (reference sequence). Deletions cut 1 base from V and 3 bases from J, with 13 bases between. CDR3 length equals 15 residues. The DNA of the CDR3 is TGTGCCTGGAGTGCCCAGGCCAGGGGTGGAAACACCATATATTTT. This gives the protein CAWSAQARGGNTIYF.

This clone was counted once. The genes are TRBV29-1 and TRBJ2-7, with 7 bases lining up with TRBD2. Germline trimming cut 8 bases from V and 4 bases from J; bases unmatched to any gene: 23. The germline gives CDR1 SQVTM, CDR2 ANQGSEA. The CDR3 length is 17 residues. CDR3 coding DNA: TGCAGCACTGACGGCCCTCCCGGGCCTAGCGGTTCTTACGAGCAGTACTTC. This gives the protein CSTDGPPGPSGSYEQYF.